The source of this T cell receptor (beta chain) is a study of CD8 T cells in Susac syndrome. Random hexamers were used to reverse transcribe an amount of roughly 0.45 to 1 ug RNA. The immunoSEQ assay covered 54 Vbeta and 13 Jbeta segments for CDR3. TCRdb re-called the immunoSEQ multiplex PCR reads through MiXCR, storing one row per CDR3 protein. The sample has some 300,000 distinct CDR3 sequences, around 85% seen once; the top ten hold around 0.22%. V shed 5 bases, J shed 0 bases, and the junction held 7 bases outside the gene matches. There are 15 residues in the CDR3. Germline assignment: CDR1 GTSNPN and CDR2 SVGIG (reference sequence). This clonotype occurred once.

This receptor was obtained from a human donor with multiple sclerosis. Sequencing was performed on CD8+ T cells from PBMCs. V gene TRBV30 combines with J gene TRBJ2-3, with TRBD2 matching over 8 bases. This CDR3 reads CAWGLSGVSTDTQYF. The CDR3 nucleotides read TGTGCCTGGGGCCTTAGCGGGGTTAGCACAGATACGCAGTATTTT.